This section outlines one TCR beta chain sequence together with its context. Its target is not known. The germline CDR1 and CDR2 sequences are DFQATT and SNEGSKA (reference sequence). This CDR3 has 15 residues. Germline trimming cut 5 bases from V and 4 bases from J; bases unmatched to any gene: 4. This sample stems from a study of blood T cells in healthy people across ages. Study-level results: A strong correlation was found between TCR beta diversity and the percentage of naive T cells.

The use of a sample-barcoded 5' primer and a J-beta primer mix characterized a second PCR of about 7 to 12 cycles. Sequencing yielded, for each sample, at least 2.5 million paired-end reads carrying CDR3. One entry per CDR3 protein results from TCRdb running MiXCR on the 5' RACE reads. Of hundreds of thousands of distinct CDR3 sequences in the sample, approximately 39% were seen once. The receptor's source is a woman aged 55 to 70 in good health. The sample comprised blood. This sequence joins TRBV20-1 and TRBJ2-1, with 14 bases that match TRBD2. CDR3 region: CSALRTSGGYNEQFF. CDR3 sequence (DNA): TGCAGTGCTCTTCGGACTAGCGGGGGGTACAATGAGCAGTTCTTC.